This is a list of T cell receptor beta chains from one sample in a study of shared clonotypes between healthy human individuals. Some clones are missing from TCRdb's copy, which holds only in-frame ones; the method was immunoSEQ multiplex PCR. The sample includes a few million clones, about 94% of them seen just once. The sequenced sample was naive CD8+ T cells from PBMCs. The receptors were sampled from a man aged 18 to 30 in good health. Some clones in this sample may be carry-over from other donors' samples. Both conserved end residues are trimmed from each CDR3. The order of the fields is V gene, CDR3 protein.

v_gene: TRBV10-3; CDR3aa: AISPGLDPEQY
v_gene: TRBV5-6; CDR3aa: ASSSGLFSTEQY
v_gene: TRBV5-8; CDR3aa: ASSTAWVNTEAF
v_gene: TRBV7-9; CDR3aa: ASSSYELASRQY
v_gene: TRBV29-1; CDR3aa: SVRRTSGRVDEQF
v_gene: TRBV29-1; CDR3aa: SVLSSGYTDTQY
v_gene: TRBV19; CDR3aa: ASTPGPSGTYEQY
v_gene: TRBV9; CDR3aa: ASSVEGTGLVDTQY
v_gene: TRBV28; CDR3aa: ASSPSSRGREQY
v_gene: TRBV28; CDR3aa: ASSPFAREIYNEQF
v_gene: TRBV5-4; CDR3aa: ASSEDNYNEQF
v_gene: TRBV15; CDR3aa: ATSRGQTEAF
v_gene: TRBV6-1; CDR3aa: ASSVSTRADPRDEQY
v_gene: TRBV10-3; CDR3aa: AISPSGRAGDEQF
v_gene: TRBV6-5; CDR3aa: ASSYGTSGPWSEQY
v_gene: TRBV27; CDR3aa: ASSLSAGALYEQY
v_gene: TRBV11-2; CDR3aa: ASSFPVVYSSTDTQY
v_gene: TRBV25-1; CDR3aa: ASRQQDSGNTIY
v_gene: TRBV7-2; CDR3aa: ASSLGSRRDEQY
v_gene: TRBV21-1; CDR3aa: ASILPSPDAGRKNIQY
v_gene: TRBV28; CDR3aa: ASSLAGGSYEQY
v_gene: TRBV7-9; CDR3aa: ASSLVGTGSSGAF
v_gene: TRBV27; CDR3aa: ASSLLRGGYGYT
v_gene: TRBV6-1; CDR3aa: ASSVLRKNTDTQY
v_gene: TRBV4-1; CDR3aa: ASTPNPGLAAGTNYGYT
v_gene: TRBV10-3; CDR3aa: AISEVRGRKVYGYT
v_gene: TRBV28; CDR3aa: ASSDRVISTTYEQY
v_gene: TRBV7-3; CDR3aa: ASSLIGGQSYEQY
v_gene: TRBV9; CDR3aa: ASSAHSGGGTDTQY
v_gene: TRBV19; CDR3aa: ASCPGTGIGQPQH
v_gene: TRBV11-2; CDR3aa: ASSFYDGPPSTTGELF
v_gene: TRBV27; CDR3aa: ASSLRYDPQKGYGYT
v_gene: TRBV1; CDR3aa: TGRQGNYGYT
v_gene: TRBV2; CDR3aa: ASSGSYEQY
v_gene: TRBV27; CDR3aa: ASSPNVGQGWYEQY
v_gene: TRBV13; CDR3aa: ASSLVAGTSEAF
v_gene: TRBV30; CDR3aa: AWSPPGTLSYNEQF
v_gene: TRBV28; CDR3aa: ASSATPTGSQY
v_gene: TRBV19; CDR3aa: ATTGGLIYEQF
v_gene: TRBV7-6; CDR3aa: ASSLGEGQPQH
v_gene: TRBV2; CDR3aa: ASMPPTSGGETQY
v_gene: TRBV11-2; CDR3aa: ASSGGSYNEQF
v_gene: TRBV7-7; CDR3aa: ASSTTANTGELF
v_gene: TRBV19; CDR3aa: ASIETRRETHEQY
v_gene: TRBV4-1; CDR3aa: ASSQDRRVWETQY
v_gene: TRBV7-2; CDR3aa: ASSLPLTYEQY
v_gene: TRBV14; CDR3aa: ASSLGTGVYYGYT
v_gene: TRBV28; CDR3aa: ASSSPTSGIAKNIQY
v_gene: TRBV27; CDR3aa: ATGLGREQY
v_gene: TRBV5-4; CDR3aa: ASRGGNEQF
v_gene: TRBV29-1; CDR3aa: SVGTGGRYTGELF
v_gene: TRBV27; CDR3aa: ASSYGTRTGLNTGELF
v_gene: TRBV13; CDR3aa: ASSFKPGAGGEQY